These 20 T cell receptor beta chains share one sample of origin, sequenced in a study of CD8+ T cells in alopecia areata. Reverse transcribed after extraction, RNA yielded cDNA as the sequencing template. Measured with immunoSEQ multiplex PCR; TCRdb has only the in-frame clones, and not every one. The repertoire consists of approximately 150,000 clones, with around 59% occurring once and the leading ten covering 13% to 15%. Treatment noted: oral pan-JAK inhibitor, 5-10 mg twice daily. The sequencing used CD4+ T cells sorted from blood, collected at week 24, from a patient treated with tofacitinib. The receptors shown here come from a human donor with alopecia areata.

This chain connects TRBV30 to TRBJ2-7; D assignment may be TRBD1 or TRBD2 (7 bases each). V was shortened by 2 bases and J by 3 bases, with 11 bases between the two germline ends. The germline gives CDR1 GTSNPN, CDR2 SVGIG (reference sequence). This CDR3 is 13 amino acids long. The CDR3, as DNA: TGTGCCTGGAGTCAGGGGGGGTACTACGAGCAGTACTTC. Protein: CAWSQGGYYEQYF.

The chain recombines TRBV6-5 with TRBJ2-6, with unresolved D. The CDR3 sequence is 15 residues long. Per the germline V gene, CDR1 is MNHEY and CDR2 is SVGAGI. V lost 6 bases, J lost 2 bases, and 11 bases lay in between. CDR3 DNA sequence: TGTGCCAGCAGCACCCCTTGGACTGGGGCCAACGTCCTGACTTTC. This gives the protein CASSTPWTGANVLTF.

The CDR3 protein is CASSQESDSGNTIYF. In DNA form, the CDR3 reads TGTGCCAGCAGCCAAGAGAGTGATTCTGGAAACACCATATATTTT. The chain couples TRBV4-2 to TRBJ1-3; no clear D gene. Trimming shortened V by 0 bases and J by 1 base, and 7 bases separated the two germline ends. The CDR3 extends over 15 amino acids. Germline-derived CDR1 and CDR2 are LGHNA and YNFKEQ.

This clone has at least ten counts. The chain recombines TRBV7-9 with TRBJ2-4; D gene unclear. The CDR3 runs 16 residues. Germline V CDR1 and CDR2: SEHNR, FQNEAQ (reference sequence). V was pared by 2 bases and J by 0 bases, with 11 bases between. CDR3 sequence reads: CASSLLVGIAKNIQYF. CDR3 DNA: TGTGCCAGCAGCTTATTGGTGGGAATAGCCAAAAACATTCAGTACTTC.

The V gene is TRBV20-1, the J gene TRBJ2-5, with D perhaps matching TRBD2 (5 bases). Trimming took off 7 bases at V and 4 bases at J, with 10 bases between the two ends. The length of the CDR3 is 11 residues. CDR1 and CDR2 from the germline V gene are DFQATT and SNEGSKA (reference sequence). CDR3 coding DNA: TGCAGTGTCGGGATTGGAGAGACCCAGTACTTC. It specifies CSVGIGETQYF.

The chain employs TRBV5-6 and TRBJ1-1, with a tentative D call TRBD1 (5 bases). The CDR3 length is 18 residues. The germline V gene has CDR1 SGHDT and CDR2 YYEEEE. The ends were cut back, 0 bases at V and 1 base at J, with 19 bases in the middle. CDR3 sequence reads: CASSLEGTFPNSNTEAFF. For the CDR3, the DNA is TGTGCCAGCAGCTTGGAAGGGACCTTTCCAAATTCGAACACTGAAGCTTTCTTT.

The chain combines TRBV10-3 with TRBJ1-2; weak D call: TRBD1 (6 bases). The V gene lost 7 bases and the J gene lost 3 bases, with 9 bases spanning the gap. The CDR3 loop spans 12 amino acids. Germline V lookup: CDR1 ENHRY, CDR2 SYGVKD. Here the CDR3 DNA reads TGTGCCATCACGGACAGTGACTATGGCTACACCTTC. This sequence encodes CAITDSDYGYTF.

The chain combines TRBV6-5 with TRBJ1-2, with TRBD1 matching over 9 bases. CDR1 MNHEY and CDR2 SVGAGI come from the germline V gene. The CDR3 consists of 14 residues. Trimming at V came to 2 bases and at J to 6 bases, leaving 4 bases not matched to a gene. CDR3 nucleotides: TGTGCCAGCAGTTACCGGGACAGGGCAAATGGCTACACCTTC. As protein: CASSYRDRANGYTF.

The chain carries TRBV9 and TRBJ1-1; 7 bases are a match to TRBD1. V shed 3 bases and J 3 bases; nucleotides not matched to a gene: 5. Germline values: CDR1 SGDLS, CDR2 YYNGEE. The CDR3 is made up of 14 amino acids. The CDR3 coding sequence is TGTGCCAGCAGCGAGGGGGCGCTGGACACTGAAGCTTTCTTT. Translation gives CASSEGALDTEAFF.

The chain carries TRBV19 and TRBJ1-2; 7 positions match TRBD1. The germline CDR1 and CDR2 sequences are LNHDA and SQIVND (reference sequence). Losses at the gene ends were 7 bases for V and 8 bases for J; bases not matched to a gene: 10. The CDR3 extends over 13 amino acids. The CDR3 loop is CASTWTGTGGYTF. As DNA, the CDR3 is TGTGCCAGTACATGGACAGGAACAGGCGGCTACACCTTC.

J is TRBJ2-5 and V is TRBV5-1, with D tentatively TRBD1 or TRBD2 (5 bases each). CDR1 SGHRS and CDR2 YFSETQ come from the germline V gene. With 4 bases removed from V and 1 base from J, the gap between germline ends came to 11 bases. There are 14 residues in the CDR3. CDR3 sequence: CASSTGAGQETQYF. For the CDR3, the DNA is TGCGCCAGCAGCACTGGGGCGGGCCAAGAGACCCAGTACTTC.

This clone has at least ten counts. The sample contains more than one DNA sequence encoding this CDR3. This rearrangement joins TRBV11-2 to TRBJ2-7; no firm D call. Trimming removed 5 bases from V and 3 bases from J, with 8 bases in between. There are 12 residues in the CDR3. CDR1 is SGHAT, CDR2 FQNNGV, per germline. The CDR3 region is CASSPSGYEQYF. The CDR3, as DNA: TGTGCCAGCAGCCCCTCAGGCTACGAGCAGTACTTC. Based on the CDR3 plus reference TRBV11-2 and TRBJ2-7, the full variable domain is EAGVAQSPRYKIIEKRQSVAFWCNPISGHATLYWYQQILGQGPKLLIQFQNNGVVDDSQLPKDRFSAERLKGVDSTLKIQPAKLEDSAVYLCASSPSGYEQYFGPGTRLTVT.

The V call is TRBV7-3, the J call TRBJ2-3; 8 bases fit TRBD2. The junction had 14 bases not matched to a gene; V was cut back by 5 bases and J by 1 base. The CDR3 is made up of 18 amino acids. Germline CDR1 reads SGHTA; CDR2 reads FQGTGA. CDR3 region: CASSPSGTRIFGTDTQYF. The DNA for the CDR3 is TGTGCCAGCAGCCCATCCGGGACTAGAATATTCGGCACAGATACGCAGTATTTT.

This clone was picked up a small number of times. The rearrangement links TRBV2 to TRBJ1-2, with a tentative D call TRBD1 (6 bases). V lost 2 bases to trimming and J lost 5 bases, with 24 bases between them. The CDR3 has 18 residues. Germline lookup yields CDR1 SNHLY and CDR2 FYNNEI. The CDR3 reads CASSEWWQERGGFYGYTF. The CDR3 DNA is TGTGCCAGCAGTGAATGGTGGCAGGAGAGGGGGGGATTTTATGGCTACACCTTC.

The chain employs TRBV7-8 and TRBJ2-5; no reliable D call. The germline V and J ends were trimmed by 7 bases and 2 bases, with 5 bases remaining between them. The CDR3 is made up of 11 amino acids. CDR1 is SGHVS, CDR2 FQNEAQ, per germline. CDR3 DNA: TGTGCCAGCACCCCACAAGAGACCCAGTACTTC. It encodes CASTPQETQYF.

The rearrangement links TRBV25-1 to TRBJ2-5, with D perhaps matching TRBD1 (6 bases). V lost 6 bases, J lost 0 bases, and 8 bases lay in between. Germline V gene data show CDR1 as MGHDK and CDR2 as SYGVNS. The CDR3 spans 13 residues. The CDR3 nucleotides read TGTGCCAGCAGATGGACAGACCAAGAGACCCAGTACTTC. Translating gives CASRWTDQETQYF.

The genes are TRBV29-1 and TRBJ1-2, with D tentatively TRBD1 (5 bases). The CDR3 spans 12 residues. The germline V gene encodes CDR1 SQVTM and CDR2 ANQGSEA. CDR3 in amino acids: CRVAGTDYGYTF. In nucleotides, the CDR3 is TGCAGAGTAGCCGGGACTGACTATGGCTACACCTTC.

This clone was recorded a few times. The DNA of the CDR3 is TGCAGCGGAGCTCTCGTGGGTAGCGAGCAGTACTTC. This gives the protein CSGALVGSEQYF. The chain is built from TRBV29-1 and TRBJ2-7, with D hard to call. V lost 7 bases and J 6 bases, leaving 16 bases between the germline ends. Germline values: CDR1 SQVTM, CDR2 ANQGSEA. This CDR3 is built from 12 residues.

The chain has TRBV6-6 and TRBJ1-1; D gene ambiguous. This CDR3 has 16 amino acids. Germline CDR1 reads MNHNY; CDR2 reads SVGAGI (reference sequence). The germline V and J ends were trimmed by 4 bases and 2 bases, with 17 bases remaining between them. The chain's CDR3 is CASSSPPGGANTEAFF. As DNA, the CDR3 is TGTGCCAGCAGTTCCCCTCCTGGAGGAGCAAACACTGAAGCTTTCTTT.

This clone was observed a handful of times. The rearrangement joins TRBV4-1 to TRBJ1-1, with D perhaps TRBD1 (6 bases). V lost 2 bases and J lost 8, with 9 bases in between. CDR3 length: 12 residues. Germline V gene lookup returns CDR1 MGHRA and CDR2 YSYEKL. CDR3 sequence: CASSQPGQEAFF. CDR3 in DNA: TGCGCCAGCAGCCAACCGGGACAAGAAGCTTTCTTT.